This is a list of T cell receptor beta chains from one sample in a study of technical replicates of blood from a few donors. Assay used: immunoSEQ multiplex PCR; TCRdb lists only in-frame clones, some missing. Of fewer than 80,000 clones detected, 70% to 90% appear once; the ten largest clones hold around 4.8%. Sequenced sample: PBMCs. The receptors come from a human donor in good health. Some clones in this sample may be carry-over from other donors' samples. Each CDR3 is given without its conserved first and last residue. Each record gives: V gene, J gene, CDR3 protein.

TRBV9	TRBJ1-5	ASSPKPRGTRVPQH
TRBV5-1	TRBJ1-1	ASSFGQSGTEAF
TRBV6-6	TRBJ2-7	ASTGLVGLEQY
TRBV6-6	TRBJ2-7	ASTLGTSPSYEQY
TRBV12-5	TRBJ2-3	ASGRGLAGEADTQY
TRBV19	TRBJ1-5	ASSPQNQPQH
TRBV15	TRBJ2-1	ATSKGGGLDEQF
TRBV4-2	TRBJ1-2	ASSPAQDSNYGYT
TRBV2	TRBJ2-7	ASSSGQNYEQY
TRBV18	TRBJ2-4	ASSPGTSGTGIQY
TRBV2	TRBJ1-2	ASTGEAVGYFGGYT
TRBV7-3	TRBJ1-6	ASSLNFGGYNSPLH
TRBV7-7	TRBJ2-1	ASSLEGLNEQF
TRBV4-3	TRBJ1-2	ASSQRTGSGYGYT
TRBV7-8	TRBJ1-5	ASSLAESNQPQH
TRBV7-8	TRBJ1-2	ASSLERSNYGYT
TRBV10-3	TRBJ2-5	AISPQGFQETQY
TRBV6-5	TRBJ2-7	ASSRPGQGSYEQY
TRBV21-1	TRBJ2-7	ADRLHAYEQY
TRBV15	TRBJ2-3	ATSLRLGLAGEDTQY
TRBV5-6	TRBJ1-2	ASSLRAGSRYGYT
TRBV29-1	TRBJ2-7	SAQDTSSYEQY
TRBV5-1	TRBJ2-1	ASSLETGYEQF
TRBV5-1	TRBJ2-1	ASSEQTSGPREQF
TRBV12-5	TRBJ1-2	ASGLGQGRAT
TRBV29-1	TRBJ2-3	SVEVFGHPNTDTQY
TRBV5-4	TRBJ2-7	ASSLAAGDRGHEQY
TRBV6-5	TRBJ2-1	ASSYRGGAAYNEQF
TRBV7-2	TRBJ2-5	ASSLAGAETQY
TRBV9	TRBJ1-1	ASREAF
TRBV15	TRBJ2-3	ATSRTSGSTDTQY
TRBV11-2	TRBJ1-6	ASSPLYNSPLH
TRBV5-6	TRBJ2-5	ASSLGQGIETQY
TRBV7-9	TRBJ2-7	ASSADLLREQY
TRBV7-2	TRBJ2-1	ASSLDYPDEQF
TRBV15	TRBJ1-3	ATSRQGDSLGNTIY
TRBV7-6	TRBJ2-7	ASSPGTGGYEQY
TRBV29-1	TRBJ2-1	SVDGLAGWNEQF
TRBV11-1	TRBJ1-5	ASSLSSGFNQPQH
TRBV5-1	TRBJ2-1	ASGGWNEQF
TRBV7-2	TRBJ2-5	ASSLGGGAQETQY
TRBV19	TRBJ1-4	ASSISDRANEKLF
TRBV7-6	TRBJ2-3	ASSPRTGGETDTQY
TRBV7-2	TRBJ2-3	ASSWVRDNRPRATDTQY
TRBV7-9	TRBJ1-2	ASSLRQGATAGYT
TRBV5-1	TRBJ2-5	ASSPGTAGGGETQY
TRBV19	TRBJ2-1	ASRPGGTNRGEQF
TRBV10-3	TRBJ2-7	AISANPTATSDEQY
TRBV19	TRBJ1-5	ASTPAGTTNQPQH
TRBV1	TRBJ1-1	TSSHPKRGTEAF